This T cell receptor (beta chain) originates from a study of cytomegalovirus exposure and HLA in healthy donors. Study-wide context: Earlier findings included 100 million to 130 million unique TCR beta sequences obtained from approximately 170 million T cells.

Vbeta (60) and Jbeta (13) primers were used in the PCR. The assay was immunoSEQ multiplex PCR, and TCRdb's table has in-frame clones only and misses some. The sample holds approximately 260,000 clones; roughly 86% are singletons and the top ten take approximately 2%. Germline V gene lookup returns CDR1 SEHNR and CDR2 FQNEAQ (reference sequence). CDR3 length: 11 residues. As concerns this clone: At one boundary the junction diverges from the germline segment, which might be a read error. Other DNA sequences in the same sample also yield this CDR3.

The TCR comes from a woman aged 40 to 49 in good health and CMV-seropositive. The sample consisted of PBMCs. This chain joins TRBV7-9 and TRBJ1-4; D is uncertain. The CDR3 DNA sequence: TGTTCCAGCAGCTTCGGGGAAAAACTGTTTTTT. Translating gives CSSSFGEKLFF.